A selection of T cell receptor beta chains follows, all from one sample in a study of shared clonotypes between healthy human individuals. Profiled with immunoSEQ multiplex PCR; TCRdb holds only in-frame clones, not every one. The sample has 850,000 to 1,200,000 clones, more than 65% seen once. Material: memory CD4+ T cells sorted from blood. The source is a man in his late teens or twenties in good health. CDR3s include the opening cysteine and the closing phenylalanine or tryptophan. D genes are given only for firm matches. Clone size appears in some rows only: once, few, many, or a class for an expanded clone.

j_call	cdr3_length	d_call	clone_size	v_call	cdr3_aa	cdr3_nt
TRBJ1-3	17	TRBD1	NA	TRBV7-9	CASSSPGQGFSGNTIYF	TGTGCCAGCAGCTCTCCGGGACAGGGGTTCTCTGGAAACACCATATATTTT
TRBJ1-2	15	TRBD1	NA	TRBV18	CASSPQSQGAVGYTF	TGTGCCAGCTCACCACAGTCCCAGGGGGCAGTTGGCTACACCTTC
TRBJ2-7	14	NA	NA	TRBV6-1	CASSLHGTFGEQYF	TGTGCCAGCAGTCTCCACGGGACTTTCGGGGAGCAGTACTTC
TRBJ1-6	14	NA	NA	TRBV7-2	CASSPPSPNSPLHF	TGTGCCAGCAGCCCCCCCTCTCCAAATTCACCCCTCCACTTT
TRBJ1-6	13	NA	many	TRBV19	CASSGTQPSPLHF	TGTGCCAGTAGTGGGACGCAACCTTCACCCCTCCACTTT
TRBJ1-1	15	TRBD1	NA	TRBV6-5	CASSKHGQGNTEAFF	TGTGCCAGCAGTAAACACGGACAGGGGAACACTGAAGCTTTCTTT
TRBJ1-6	16	TRBD1	NA	TRBV19	CASSSRQGVTSSPLHF	TGTGCCAGTAGTAGTCGACAGGGTGTTACTTCGTCACCCCTCCACTTT
TRBJ2-7	15	NA	many	TRBV18	CASSPPQGYPGEQYF	TGTGCCAGCTCACCACCGCAGGGGTATCCGGGCGAGCAGTACTTC
TRBJ2-7	14	NA	NA	TRBV11-2	CASSLDRLSYEQYF	TGTGCCAGCAGCTTAGATCGACTCTCCTACGAGCAGTACTTC
TRBJ2-2	18	TRBD2	NA	TRBV19	CASSTGTSGSRATGELFF	TGTGCCAGTAGTACAGGGACTAGCGGGAGTCGTGCCACCGGGGAGCTGTTTTTT
TRBJ1-2	12	NA	NA	TRBV28	CASSLTGYGYTF	TGTGCCAGCAGTTTAACGGGTTATGGCTACACCTTC
TRBJ2-3	14	TRBD2	NA	TRBV25-1	CASQTSGSTDTQYF	TGTGCCAGCCAAACTAGCGGGAGCACAGATACGCAGTATTTT
TRBJ1-5	14	TRBD1	NA	TRBV28	CASSLDRGGQPQHF	TGTGCCAGCAGTCTGGACAGGGGGGGACAGCCCCAGCATTTT
TRBJ1-6	16	TRBD1	many	TRBV5-6	CASSELGQGLNSPLHF	TGTGCCAGCAGCGAGCTGGGACAGGGCCTCAATTCACCCCTCCACTTT
TRBJ2-3	15	NA	NA	TRBV6-4	CASSRGGDGSDTQYF	TGTGCCAGCAGTCGTGGCGGGGACGGCTCAGATACGCAGTATTTT
TRBJ2-4	18	NA	many	TRBV4-3	CASSQDLSIQGAKNIQYF	TGCGCCAGCAGCCAAGATCTAAGTATCCAGGGCGCCAAAAACATTCAGTACTTC
TRBJ2-4	16	NA	NA	TRBV5-8	CASSLLRGVAKNIQYF	TGTGCCAGCAGCTTACTTAGGGGGGTAGCCAAAAACATTCAGTACTTC
TRBJ2-1	17	TRBD2	NA	TRBV5-4	CASSSGTSGRAYNEQFF	TGTGCCAGCAGCTCTGGGACTAGCGGGAGGGCCTACAATGAGCAGTTCTTC
TRBJ1-3	14	NA	few	TRBV5-1	CASSQASSGNTIYF	TGCGCCAGCTCTCAGGCCTCCTCTGGAAACACCATATATTTT
TRBJ1-3	13	NA	many	TRBV30	CAWNVNGGNTIYF	TGTGCCTGGAATGTGAACGGTGGAAACACCATATATTTT
TRBJ2-7	16	NA	once	TRBV9	CASSVDGRSGPYEQYF	TGTGCCAGCAGCGTAGACGGCCGCAGCGGGCCCTACGAGCAGTACTTC
TRBJ1-1	16	NA	NA	TRBV7-9	CASSPYEPNRNTEAFF	TGTGCCAGCAGCCCGTACGAGCCTAACAGAAACACTGAAGCTTTCTTT
TRBJ2-1	13	TRBD1	NA	TRBV27	CASSRGMRNEQFF	TGTGCCAGCAGCAGGGGGATGAGAAATGAGCAGTTCTTC
TRBJ2-1	15	TRBD2	NA	TRBV5-1	CASSLAVLPGLPSFF	TGCGCCAGCAGCTTGGCCGTTCTCCCGGGACTACCCTCTTTCTTC
TRBJ2-3	16	TRBD2	NA	TRBV6-1	CASSEAAGGVTDTQYF	TGTGCCAGCAGTGAAGCGGCGGGGGGTGTAACAGATACGCAGTATTTT
TRBJ2-2	13	NA	NA	TRBV28	CASSFRGTGELFF	TGTGCCAGCAGTTTTCGAGGCACCGGGGAGCTGTTTTTT
TRBJ2-5	17	TRBD1	NA	TRBV5-4	CASSLEGSGGRGETQYF	TGTGCCAGCAGCTTGGAGGGGTCAGGGGGCCGTGGAGAGACCCAGTACTTC
TRBJ2-3	14	TRBD1	NA	TRBV28	CATATGGATDTQYF	TGTGCCACCGCGACAGGGGGCGCAACAGATACGCAGTATTTT
TRBJ2-7	14	NA	NA	TRBV15	CATSRRNALREQYF	TGTGCCACCAGCAGACGGAACGCCCTTCGCGAGCAGTACTTC
TRBJ2-7	16	TRBD2	NA	TRBV6-6	CASSRVQREDSYEQYF	TGTGCCAGCAGTCGGGTACAGCGGGAAGACTCCTACGAGCAGTACTTC
TRBJ2-7	14	NA	few	TRBV28	CASSLDFSSYEQYF	TGTGCCAGCAGTTTAGATTTTTCCTCCTACGAGCAGTACTTC
TRBJ2-5	15	TRBD2	NA	TRBV28	CASSLTKAGQETQYF	TGTGCCAGCAGTTTAACTAAAGCGGGGCAAGAGACCCAGTACTTC
TRBJ1-2	13	TRBD1	NA	TRBV28	CASNSGTAYGYTF	TGTGCCAGCAACTCCGGGACAGCATATGGCTACACCTTC
TRBJ2-4	17	NA	NA	TRBV21-1	CASSSPAAFLAKNIQYF	TGTGCCAGCAGCTCCCCAGCCGCTTTCTTAGCCAAAAACATTCAGTACTTC
TRBJ2-2	14	NA	once	TRBV4-3	CASSHPEVPGELFF	TGCGCCAGCAGCCACCCCGAGGTCCCCGGGGAGCTGTTTTTT
TRBJ2-4	16	NA	NA	TRBV7-2	CASSPKGGGAKNIQYF	TGTGCCAGCAGCCCTAAGGGCGGAGGTGCCAAAAACATTCAGTACTTC
TRBJ2-7	16	TRBD1	NA	TRBV2	CASRIIPGTGSYEQYF	TGTGCCAGCAGGATCATCCCCGGGACAGGGTCCTACGAGCAGTACTTC
TRBJ2-7	15	TRBD2	NA	TRBV15	CATSRESTSSYEQYF	TGTGCCACCAGCAGAGAGTCGACTAGCAGTTACGAGCAGTACTTC
TRBJ1-1	12	NA	few	TRBV30	CAWGGSYTEAFF	TGTGCCTGGGGAGGCTCCTACACTGAAGCTTTCTTT
TRBJ1-1	13	NA	few	TRBV10-3	CAMSGTQNTEAFF	TGTGCCATGTCCGGGACCCAGAACACTGAAGCTTTCTTT
TRBJ2-1	24	TRBD2	NA	TRBV12-5	CASIRVTGTSGRAIGIGSYNEQFF	TGTGCTAGTATCCGCGTCACAGGGACTAGCGGGAGGGCCATAGGGATTGGATCCTACAATGAGCAGTTCTTC
TRBJ2-5	12	NA	few	TRBV10-3	CAISGLTETQYF	TGTGCCATCAGTGGGCTAACGGAGACCCAGTACTTC
TRBJ1-1	15	TRBD1	NA	TRBV7-2	CASSPGDRANTEAFF	TGTGCCAGCAGCCCTGGAGACAGGGCCAACACTGAAGCTTTCTTT
TRBJ1-1	16	NA	NA	TRBV5-4	CASSSSTGRGNTEAFF	TGTGCCAGCAGCTCGTCCACAGGGAGAGGGAACACTGAAGCTTTCTTT
TRBJ2-7	15	NA	few	TRBV30	CAWRLRRSLGYEQYF	TGTGCCTGGAGACTTCGCCGGTCCCTGGGGTACGAGCAGTACTTC
TRBJ2-5	12	NA	NA	TRBV5-1	CASSLAQETQYF	TGCGCCAGCAGCTTGGCCCAGGAGACCCAGTACTTC
TRBJ1-1	14	NA	NA	TRBV30	CAWSAPQQNTEAFF	TGTGCCTGGAGTGCCCCCCAACAGAACACTGAAGCTTTCTTT
TRBJ1-4	14	NA	once	TRBV6-5	CASIRSWIPGGLFF	TGTGCCAGCATTAGGTCGTGGATACCGGGGGGACTGTTTTTT
TRBJ1-4	14	NA	NA	TRBV10-2	CATALGVTNEKLFF	TGCGCCACCGCCCTCGGGGTCACTAATGAAAAACTGTTTTTT
TRBJ1-4	14	NA	NA	TRBV7-9	CASSLAGHNEKLFF	TGTGCCAGCAGCTTAGCCGGACACAATGAAAAACTGTTTTTT
TRBJ2-2	13	NA	NA	TRBV7-2	CASSFIPTGELFF	TGTGCCAGCAGCTTCATTCCCACCGGGGAGCTGTTTTTT
TRBJ1-3	14	TRBD1	once	TRBV6-1	CASNSRTGGNTIYF	TGTGCCAGCAATTCACGGACAGGAGGAAACACCATATATTTT
TRBJ2-3	16	NA	NA	TRBV9	CASSDDRGGGTDTQYF	TGTGCCAGCAGCGATGACAGGGGAGGGGGCACAGATACGCAGTATTTT
TRBJ1-6	15	NA	many	TRBV6-5	CASSYSGTANSPLHF	TGTGCCAGCAGTTACTCCGGGACGGCGAATTCACCCCTCCACTTT
TRBJ1-5	15	TRBD1	NA	TRBV28	CAIAGQGVSNQPQHF	TGTGCCATCGCGGGACAGGGGGTAAGCAATCAGCCCCAGCATTTT